Each of the 25 T cell receptor beta chains below was sequenced from the same sample in a study of molecular identifiers for immune sequencing clone quantification. TCRdb redid the calling of the PCR reads with MiXCR, one entry per CDR3 protein. The table has approximately 590,000 distinct CDR3 sequences, about 25% seen once. Source material: naive CD8+ T cells from blood, with Jurkat cell RNA spiked in. The sample's subset: FACS-sorted CD8+CD4-CCR7+CD45RA+ naive T cells. The receptor source for this set is a human donor in good health. Some libraries in this study had Jurkat cell RNA spiked in.

For this clonotype: A much larger clone sits a single nucleotide away, making a read error possible. J is TRBJ2-7 and V is TRBV6-2 or TRBV6-3, with TRBD2 as a possible D gene (5 bases). The V end was cut by 8 bases, the J end by 7 bases, with 21 bases between. Germline CDR1 MNHEY, CDR2 SVGEGT. CDR3 length: 14 residues. The chain's CDR3 is CASGSSQEVEEQYF. CDR3 DNA sequence: TGTGCCAGCGGTTCAAGTCAGGAGGTGGAGGAGCAGTACTTC.

As to this clonotype: With a much larger clone just one base away, this may be a read error. V is TRBV9 and J is TRBJ2-7; D possibly uses TRBD1 or TRBD2 (5 bases each). The germline V gene has CDR1 SGDLS and CDR2 YYNGEE. The CDR3 length is 11 residues. The V end was cut by 7 bases, the J end by 6 bases, with 11 bases between. For the CDR3, the DNA is TGTGCCAGCGGGGGAGCGGTCGAGCAGTACTTC. This sequence encodes CASGGAVEQYF.

This clonotype has ten or more counts. This chain connects TRBV28 to TRBJ1-5; D not resolved. This CDR3 has 15 amino acids. The V end was cut by 6 bases, the J end by 1 base, with 13 bases between. The germline V gene has CDR1 MDHEN and CDR2 SYDVKM. CDR3 loop: CASSPIKVSNQPQHF. The CDR3 DNA reads TGTGCCAGCAGCCCTATTAAGGTCAGCAATCAGCCCCAGCATTTT.

To note about this clonotype: This may stem from a read error, because a much larger clone lies one nucleotide away. The chain employs TRBV5-1 and TRBJ2-3; D is possibly TRBD2 (6 bases). The CDR3 length is 17 residues. Germline assignment: CDR1 SGHRS and CDR2 YFSETQ. CDR3 residues: CASSFAGRVIPPDMQYF. CDR3 sequence (DNA): TGCGCCAGCAGTTTTGCGGGGCGGGTGATCCCCCCAGATATGCAGTATTTT.

The rearrangement joins TRBV27 to TRBJ2-1; TRBD2 agrees at 11 bases. Germline V gives CDR1 MNHEY, CDR2 SMNVEV (reference sequence). Unmatched junction bases numbered 7, after V lost 3 bases and J lost 9 bases. This CDR3 comprises 15 residues. The CDR3 DNA reads TGTGCCAGCAGTTTGAGTCTAGCGGGGGGAGGTGAGCAGTTCTTC. This translates into CASSLSLAGGGEQFF.

This clonotype was observed a few times. The chain is built from TRBV19 and TRBJ2-7; a possible D gene is TRBD2 (6 bases). The germline V gene encodes CDR1 LNHDA and CDR2 SQIVND (reference sequence). The CDR3 totals 14 residues. V was pared by 3 bases and J by 1 base, with 10 bases between. CDR3 in amino acids: CASSMFAGSYEQYF. CDR3 DNA sequence: TGTGCCAGTAGTATGTTTGCGGGGTCCTACGAGCAGTACTTC. The entire variable domain, with the rest obtained from reference TRBV19 and TRBJ2-7, is as follows: DGGITQSPKYLFRKEGQNVTLSCEQNLNHDAMYWYRQDPGQGLRLIYYSQIVNDFQKGDIAEGYSVSREKKESFPLTVTSAQKNPTAFYLCASSMFAGSYEQYFGPGTRLTVT.

This clonotype was detected many times. This chain connects TRBV30 to TRBJ2-2; D perhaps matches TRBD1 (6 bases). CDR3 length equals 14 residues. Between the trimmed V and J ends, which lost 2 bases and 5 bases, there was a span of 12 bases. The germline CDR1 and CDR2 sequences are GTSNPN and SVGIG (reference sequence). CDR3 loop: CAWSQGSRTGELFF. The CDR3 region has the DNA TGTGCCTGGAGTCAGGGGTCTCGAACCGGGGAGCTGTTTTTT. The full variable domain, rest sourced from reference TRBV30 and TRBJ2-2, is SQTIHQWPATLVQPVGSPLSLECTVEGTSNPNLYWYRQAAGRGLQLLFYSVGIGQISSEVPQNLSASRPQDRQFILSSKKLLLSDSGFYLCAWSQGSRTGELFFGEGSRLTVL.

The chain employs TRBV15 and TRBJ2-1; possible D gene TRBD2, 6 bases. Germline assignment: CDR1 LNHNV and CDR2 YYDKDF (reference sequence). This CDR3 comprises 12 residues. V lost 3 bases and J lost 6, with 6 bases in between. The CDR3 region has the DNA TGTGCCACCAGCAGGGGACTCAATGAGCAGTTCTTC. This codes for CATSRGLNEQFF.

This clonotype was seen repeatedly, ten times or more. The V gene is TRBV3-1, the J gene TRBJ1-2; 8 bases align to TRBD1. Trimming took 2 bases from V and 4 from J; bases not matched to a gene: 9. The V gene's germline CDR1 is LGHDT and CDR2 YNNKEL (reference sequence). The CDR3 is 16 amino acids. CDR3 sequence reads: CASSQTHSGGRYGYTF. For the CDR3, the DNA is TGTGCCAGCAGCCAAACGCATTCAGGGGGCCGCTATGGCTACACCTTC. The variable domain in full, completed from reference TRBV3-1 and TRBJ1-2, reads DTAVSQTPKYLVTQMGNDKSIKCEQNLGHDTMYWYKQDSKKFLKIMFSYNNKELIINETVPNRFSPKSPDKAHLNLHINSLELGDSAVYFCASSQTHSGGRYGYTFGSGTRLTVV.

Many counts were recorded for this clonotype. The chain carries TRBV5-6 and TRBJ1-1; 9 bases fit TRBD1. Germline V CDR1 and CDR2: SGHDT, YYEEEE. With V trimmed by 1 base and J by 0 bases, 4 bases remained unmatched. The CDR3 spans 16 residues. CDR3 DNA: TGTGCCAGCAGCTTGTACAGGGGGCAGATGAACACTGAAGCTTTCTTT. The encoded protein is CASSLYRGQMNTEAFF.

This clonotype was detected only a few times. The V and J genes are TRBV18 and TRBJ2-3; 7 bases are shared with TRBD1. The ends lost 3 bases at V and 2 bases at J; junction bases unmatched: 14. The CDR3 is 18 amino acids. CDR1 is KGHSH, CDR2 LQKENI, per germline. CDR3 nucleotide sequence: TGTGCCAGCTCACCTTCGTTCGGTACAGGGGCGCACACAGATACGCAGTATTTT. Encoded protein: CASSPSFGTGAHTDTQYF.

V usage is TRBV13 and J usage is TRBJ2-1, with D possibly TRBD1 on 6 matching bases. Germline V CDR1 and CDR2: PRHDT, FYEKMQ (reference sequence). This CDR3 spans 14 amino acids. V shed 0 bases and J shed 10 bases, with 13 bases lying between them. For the CDR3, the DNA is TGTGCCAGCAGCTTAGGACAGGGTCCTCGGGAGCAGTTCTTC. Protein: CASSLGQGPREQFF.

On this clonotype: It may be a read error: a sequence one base away is much more abundant. The CDR3: CASSLGASGNPDTKYF. DNA of the CDR3: TGTGCCAGCAGCTTAGGGGCTAGCGGGAATCCAGATACGAAGTATTTT. This chain uses TRBV7-9 with TRBJ2-3, with TRBD2 matching 9 bases. This CDR3 comprises 16 residues. Germline CDR1 reads SEHNR; CDR2 reads FQNEAQ (reference sequence).

In this sample, this clonotype turned up a few times. The genes are TRBV27 and TRBJ2-7; TRBD1 is a possible D gene (6 bases). Germline V gene sequence: CDR1 MNHEY, CDR2 SMNVEV (reference sequence). This CDR3 is 15 amino acids long. Trimming removed 7 bases at V and 0 bases at J, with 16 bases between. CDR3 amino acids: CASNVDSSSSYEQYF. The CDR3 nucleotides read TGTGCCAGCAACGTGGACAGCAGCAGCTCCTACGAGCAGTACTTC.

This clonotype occurred many times. The gene calls are TRBV24-1 and TRBJ2-3, with D perhaps TRBD2 (5 bases). Germline CDR1 and CDR2: KGHDR and SFDVKD. CDR3 length equals 16 residues. V was pared by 3 bases and J by 1 base, with 13 bases between. The CDR3 DNA sequence: TGTGCCACCAGTGATCGGCCGGGATACGGCACAGATACGCAGTATTTT. This codes for CATSDRPGYGTDTQYF.

This clonotype was counted only a few times. Its ends do not fully match the called genes, so a read error is possible. The V gene is TRBV5-3, the J gene TRBJ1-2, with D possibly TRBD1 on 6 matching bases. TRBV5-3 is an ORF, and what it does is uncertain. The CDR3 consists of 17 residues. DNA of the CDR3: TGTGCCAGCAGCTTGGGCAGGGGAGGATTAGCTAACTATGGCTACACCTTC. Protein sequence: CASSLGRGGLANYGYTF.

V and J are TRBV12-5 and TRBJ2-2; D might be TRBD1 or TRBD2, each matching 5 bases. V gave up 6 bases and J gave up 7 bases, with 12 bases separating them. From germline, CDR1 is LGHNT and CDR2 FRNRAP. There are 13 residues in the CDR3. The CDR3 DNA follows: TGTGCTAGTGGATGGGGGAGCGGCGGGGAGCTGTTTTTT. This translates into CASGWGSGGELFF.

The V and J genes are TRBV3-1 and TRBJ1-4, with D possibly matching TRBD1 (6 bases). The CDR3 is 18 amino acids. The germline V gene has CDR1 LGHDT and CDR2 YNNKEL (reference sequence). Deletions cut 2 bases from V and 8 bases from J, with 24 bases between. In DNA, the CDR3 is TGTGCCAGCAGCCAAACCCCTCGGGGAGGGACAATCTTCGAAAAACTGTTTTTT. Its protein product is CASSQTPRGGTIFEKLFF.

This clonotype was seen ten or more times. The chain employs TRBV27 and TRBJ1-5; TRBD1 is a possible D gene (5 bases). V was shortened by 6 bases and J by 6 bases, with 12 bases between the two germline ends. Germline V gene sequence: CDR1 MNHEY, CDR2 SMNVEV (reference sequence). The CDR3 length is 13 residues. The CDR3 region is CASSLDQGQPQHF. CDR3 nucleotides: TGTGCCAGCAGCCTGGATCAGGGTCAGCCCCAGCATTTT.

The table lists this clonotype with many counts. The V gene is TRBV21-1, the J gene TRBJ1-5. TRBV21-1 is flagged as a pseudogene. This CDR3 spans 17 amino acids. DNA for the CDR3: TGTGCCAGCAGCACTGGAACGGAGGAATATAGCAATCAGCCCCAGCATTTT. Encoded protein: CASSTGTEEYSNQPQHF.

The rearrangement joins TRBV7-6 to TRBJ2-7, with D tentatively TRBD1 or TRBD2 (6 bases each). From germline, CDR1 is SGHVS and CDR2 FNYEAQ. V was trimmed by 4 bases and J by 0 bases, leaving 10 bases between them. The CDR3 covers 14 residues. CDR3: CASSSGATSYEQYF. The CDR3 DNA reads TGTGCCAGCAGCTCGGGGGCTACCTCCTACGAGCAGTACTTC.

The chain recombines TRBV9 with TRBJ2-7, with D possibly being TRBD1 (5 bases). The CDR3 is 14 amino acids. V was shortened by 4 bases and J by 4 bases, with 15 bases between the two germline ends. CDR1 is SGDLS, CDR2 YYNGEE, per germline. Here the CDR3 DNA reads TGTGCCAGCAGCCCGTCAGTAGGGGAATACGAGCAGTACTTC. Its translation is CASSPSVGEYEQYF.

This clonotype has only a few counts. V usage is TRBV11-3 and J usage is TRBJ1-2; D unresolved. This CDR3 is built from 15 residues. V gave up 5 bases and J gave up 4 bases, with 17 bases separating them. Germline V gene data show CDR1 as SGHNT and CDR2 as YENEEA. CDR3: CASSPLLGSLYGYTF. The CDR3 nucleotides are TGTGCCAGCAGCCCCCTCCTGGGTTCTCTCTATGGCTACACCTTC.

As regards this clonotype: This may come from a read error, since a much larger clone is one base off. The CDR3 ends on some other residue instead of the conserved phenylalanine or tryptophan, so this is likely a read error. V gene TRBV11-2 combines with J gene TRBJ2-5, with D tentatively TRBD2 (5 bases). Per the germline V gene, CDR1 is SGHAT and CDR2 is FQNNGV. V was shortened by 6 bases and J by 2 bases, with 13 bases between the two germline ends. The CDR3 contains 14 residues. CDR3 nucleotide sequence: TGTGCCAGCAGTCCACTAGTCTGGCAAGAGACCCAGTACCTC. Translation: CASSPLVWQETQYL.

This clonotype was observed at least ten times. This rearrangement joins TRBV20-1 to TRBJ1-1; D is unclear. CDR3 length: 14 amino acids. V was pared by 0 bases and J by 3 bases, with 11 bases between. CDR1 is DFQATT and CDR2 is SNEGSKA in the germline V gene (reference sequence). CDR3 protein: CSARDRGSYTEAFF. The CDR3 coding sequence is TGCAGTGCTAGAGATCGGGGATCGTACACTGAAGCTTTCTTT.